This T cell receptor (beta chain) was documented in a study of T cell changes during pregnancy in multiple sclerosis. The method was immunoSEQ multiplex PCR; TCRdb's version includes in-frame clones alone and lacks a portion of them. The data hold around 68,000 clones, with around 92% observed a single time. This clone showed up just once. The CDR3 extends over 17 amino acids. Germline CDR1 MNHEY, CDR2 SMNVEV (reference sequence). V gave up 0 bases and J gave up 6 bases; unmatched junction bases: 10. The sample in question was peripheral blood, obtained in the third trimester of pregnancy. This clonotype was obtained from a female donor in good health, enrolled as a control in a pregnancy study. The chain joins TRBV27 to TRBJ2-1; 8 bases are shared with TRBD2. CDR3 in DNA: TGTGCCAGCAGTTTATCGGGCCCAGCGGGAGTCGGCAATGAGCAGTTCTTC. This sequence encodes CASSLSGPAGVGNEQFF.